These T cell receptor beta chains were read from a single sample in a study of blood T cell repertoires in COVID-19. TCRdb's copy holds only in-frame clones and misses some; the assay was immunoSEQ multiplex PCR. The data hold 270,000 or so clones, with under 90% observed a single time. Sequences were obtained from peripheral blood. These receptors originate from a woman between 45 and 65 years old who had recovered from COVID-19. CDR3s include the opening cysteine and the closing phenylalanine or tryptophan. The D gene is left open where the match is weak. Clone size is stated in some rows and not others, as once, few, many or a class when expanded.

j_call,cdr3_length,clone_size,v_call,d_call,cdr3_aa,cdr3_nt
TRBJ2-7,13,NA,TRBV6-2/TRBV6-3,TRBD1,CAISGTGAYEQYF,TGTGCCATCAGCGGGACAGGGGCCTACGAGCAGTACTTC
TRBJ2-3,13,NA,TRBV5-1,TRBD2,CASSVGGPDTQYF,TGCGCCAGCAGTGTGGGAGGGCCAGATACGCAGTATTTT
TRBJ1-2,15,few,TRBV6-1,TRBD1,CASSERQGALYGYTF,TGTGCCAGCAGTGAACGGCAGGGGGCTCTCTATGGCTACACCTTC
TRBJ1-6,16,few,TRBV4-3,TRBD1,CASSQDPAGGGSPLHF,TGCGCCAGCAGCCAAGATCCGGCAGGGGGAGGATCACCCCTCCACTTT
TRBJ2-5,15,NA,TRBV5-4,NA,CASSLDWQDAETQYF,TGTGCCAGCAGCTTGGATTGGCAGGATGCAGAGACCCAGTACTTC
TRBJ2-7,17,NA,TRBV21-1,NA,CARGKGIGTGCSYEQYF,TGTGCCAGGGGAAAGGGGATCGGGACAGGTTGCTCCTACGAGCAGTACTTC
TRBJ2-7,15,few,TRBV7-9,TRBD1,CASSLGMGQGPEQYF,TGTGCCAGCAGCTTGGGTATGGGACAGGGGCCCGAGCAGTACTTC
TRBJ1-2,13,NA,TRBV28,NA,CASRSNRNYGYTF,TGTGCCAGCAGAAGTAACAGGAACTATGGCTACACCTTC
TRBJ2-7,13,NA,TRBV29-1,TRBD1,CSVTTGSYYEQYF,TGCAGCGTAACGACAGGGAGCTACTACGAGCAGTACTTC
TRBJ2-1,13,NA,TRBV5-6,NA,CASSLVNNNEQFF,TGTGCCAGCAGCTTGGTAAACAACAATGAGCAGTTCTTC
TRBJ1-1,17,NA,TRBV18,NA,CASSPWLNTDGNTEAFF,TGTGCCAGCTCACCATGGTTAAATACAGATGGGAACACTGAAGCTTTCTTT
TRBJ2-2,16,few,TRBV7-2,TRBD2,CASSSTGTSVTGELFF,TGTGCCAGCAGCTCAACCGGGACTAGTGTCACCGGGGAGCTGTTTTTT
TRBJ2-7,15,NA,TRBV5-1,NA,CASSFAGGGSYEQYF,TGCGCCAGCAGCTTCGCAGGGGGAGGCTCCTACGAGCAGTACTTC
TRBJ1-6,16,NA,TRBV28,NA,CASSLWSGASGTPLHF,TGTGCCAGCAGTTTATGGTCAGGGGCTTCGGGAACACCCCTCCACTTT
TRBJ2-7,15,few,TRBV28,TRBD1,CASSPSGTGYYEQYF,TGTGCCAGCAGCCCTTCTGGGACAGGGTACTACGAGCAGTACTTC
TRBJ2-3,14,once,TRBV2,TRBD1,CASSLQGAGDTQYF,TGTGCCAGCAGCCTCCAGGGGGCGGGTGATACGCAGTATTTT
TRBJ2-3,13,NA,TRBV6-5,TRBD2,CASSSRGADTQYF,TGTGCCAGCAGTTCTCGGGGGGCAGATACGCAGTATTTT
TRBJ2-2,16,NA,TRBV3-1/TRBV3-2,NA,CASSPRTALITGELFF,TGTGCCAGCAGCCCCAGGACTGCTTTAATCACCGGGGAGCTGTTTTTT
TRBJ2-7,13,NA,TRBV24-1,NA,CATSDATTYEQYF,TGTGCCACCAGTGATGCGACAACCTACGAGCAGTACTTC
TRBJ2-7,12,NA,TRBV10-3,NA,CAISEIGGVGYF,TGTGCCATCAGTGAAATAGGGGGGGTTGGGTACTTC
TRBJ2-2,15,NA,TRBV5-6,NA,CASSILGPNTGELFF,TGTGCCAGCAGCATACTAGGTCCAAACACCGGGGAGCTGTTTTTT
TRBJ1-5,18,NA,TRBV23-1,TRBD1,CASSHPPPGTGINQPQHF,TGCGCCAGCAGTCACCCACCCCCAGGGACAGGGATCAATCAGCCCCAGCATTTT
TRBJ2-3,16,NA,TRBV7-2,TRBD2,CASSSHSGRAGDTQYF,TGTGCCAGCAGCTCTCATAGCGGGAGGGCCGGGGATACGCAGTATTTT
TRBJ2-5,12,NA,TRBV18,NA,CASSSAPETQYF,TGTGCCAGCTCCAGTGCCCCGGAGACCCAGTACTTC
TRBJ1-2,13,NA,TRBV6-5,TRBD1,CASAREGARGYTF,TGTGCCAGCGCGCGTGAGGGGGCTCGTGGCTACACCTTC
TRBJ1-1,13,NA,TRBV6-5,NA,CASSPNLATEAFF,TGTGCCAGCAGTCCGAACCTGGCCACTGAAGCTTTCTTT
TRBJ2-1,17,once,TRBV10-2,TRBD2,CATLGLAGIGAYNEQFF,TGCGCCACCCTGGGACTAGCGGGGATTGGGGCCTACAATGAGCAGTTCTTC
TRBJ1-4,16,NA,TRBV5-8,NA,CASSLGTSATNEKLFF,TGTGCCAGCAGCTTGGGAACGAGTGCAACTAATGAAAAACTGTTTTTT
TRBJ1-2,14,NA,TRBV9,NA,CASSAAPGGVGYTF,TGTGCCAGCAGCGCCGCCCCGGGGGGGGTTGGCTACACCTTC
TRBJ1-2,18,NA,TRBV12-5,TRBD1,CASGRASGGQKLLYGYTF,TGTGCTAGTGGAAGGGCGTCCGGGGGACAGAAGTTACTCTATGGCTACACCTTC
TRBJ2-7,16,NA,TRBV19,TRBD1,CASSPTQPGTDYEQYF,TGTGCCAGTAGTCCGACCCAACCTGGGACAGACTACGAGCAGTACTTC
TRBJ2-1,15,NA,TRBV4-1,TRBD2,CASSQSASGSGEQFF,TGCGCCAGCAGCCAATCGGCTAGCGGGAGTGGCGAGCAGTTCTTC
TRBJ2-1,16,NA,TRBV7-6,NA,CASSLAAQGAYNEQFF,TGTGCCAGCAGCTTAGCGGCGCAGGGTGCTTACAATGAGCAGTTCTTC
TRBJ2-5,15,NA,TRBV7-2,TRBD1,CASSYRTGTIETQYF,TGTGCCAGCAGCTACAGGACAGGGACCATCGAGACCCAGTACTTC
TRBJ2-7,15,NA,TRBV5-1,TRBD1,CASSWGQGRQYEQYF,TGCGCCAGCAGCTGGGGACAGGGACGGCAGTACGAGCAGTACTTC
TRBJ2-7,14,NA,TRBV4-1,NA,CASSLTSGSYEQYF,TGCGCCAGCAGTCTTACAAGTGGCTCCTACGAGCAGTACTTC
TRBJ2-3,17,NA,TRBV27,NA,CASSYYRQVPSTDTQYF,TGTGCCAGCAGTTACTACCGACAGGTTCCTAGCACAGATACGCAGTATTTT
TRBJ1-1,13,NA,TRBV6-2/TRBV6-3,NA,CASSYGLGVEAFF,TGTGCCAGCAGTTACGGGTTAGGGGTGGAAGCTTTCTTT
TRBJ2-3,19,NA,TRBV7-9,NA,CASSLSSRETGWVSDTQYF,TGTGCCAGCAGCTTATCATCCCGGGAGACAGGGTGGGTGAGCGATACGCAGTATTTT
TRBJ2-1,15,NA,TRBV27,TRBD2,CASTLRAGGYNEQFF,TGTGCCAGCACCCTAAGAGCGGGGGGCTACAATGAGCAGTTCTTC
TRBJ2-3,18,NA,TRBV7-9,TRBD2,CASSPAGGGAHSTDTQYF,TGTGCCAGCAGCCCTGCGGGCGGGGGGGCCCATAGCACAGATACGCAGTATTTT
TRBJ2-7,13,once,TRBV12-3/TRBV12-4,TRBD1,CASGGTGDHEQYF,TGTGCCAGCGGAGGGACAGGGGACCACGAGCAGTACTTC
TRBJ2-1,15,NA,TRBV27,TRBD2,CASSFYAGGNNEQFF,TGTGCCAGCAGTTTCTATGCGGGGGGGAACAATGAGCAGTTCTTC
TRBJ2-3,11,NA,TRBV7-9,NA,CASSQTDTQYF,TGTGCCAGCAGCCAAACAGATACGCAGTATTTT
TRBJ2-2,16,NA,TRBV9,NA,CASSVNTGLSPGELFF,TGTGCCAGCAGCGTAAATACGGGGTTGTCGCCCGGGGAGCTGTTTTTT
TRBJ2-2,14,NA,TRBV7-2,NA,CASSPSGYTGELFF,TGTGCCAGCAGCCCGTCGGGGTACACCGGGGAGCTGTTTTTT
TRBJ2-3,15,NA,TRBV6-2/TRBV6-3,TRBD1,CASSPGDSRSDTQYF,TGTGCCAGCAGCCCCGGGGACAGCAGATCAGATACGCAGTATTTT